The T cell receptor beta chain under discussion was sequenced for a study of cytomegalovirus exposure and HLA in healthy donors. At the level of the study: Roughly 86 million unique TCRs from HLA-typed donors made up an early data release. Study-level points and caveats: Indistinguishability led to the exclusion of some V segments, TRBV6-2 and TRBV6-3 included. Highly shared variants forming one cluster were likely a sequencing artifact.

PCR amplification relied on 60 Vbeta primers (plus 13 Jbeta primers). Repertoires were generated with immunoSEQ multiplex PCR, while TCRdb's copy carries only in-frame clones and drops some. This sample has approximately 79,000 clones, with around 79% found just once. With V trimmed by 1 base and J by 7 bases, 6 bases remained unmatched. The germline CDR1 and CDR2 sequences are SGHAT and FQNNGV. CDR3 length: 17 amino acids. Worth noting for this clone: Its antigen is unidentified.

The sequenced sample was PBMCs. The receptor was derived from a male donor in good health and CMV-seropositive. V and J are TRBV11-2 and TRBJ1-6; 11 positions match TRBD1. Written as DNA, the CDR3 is TGTGCCAGCAGCTTAGGTTGGACAGGGGGCGCGAATTCACCCCTCCACTTT. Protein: CASSLGWTGGANSPLHF.